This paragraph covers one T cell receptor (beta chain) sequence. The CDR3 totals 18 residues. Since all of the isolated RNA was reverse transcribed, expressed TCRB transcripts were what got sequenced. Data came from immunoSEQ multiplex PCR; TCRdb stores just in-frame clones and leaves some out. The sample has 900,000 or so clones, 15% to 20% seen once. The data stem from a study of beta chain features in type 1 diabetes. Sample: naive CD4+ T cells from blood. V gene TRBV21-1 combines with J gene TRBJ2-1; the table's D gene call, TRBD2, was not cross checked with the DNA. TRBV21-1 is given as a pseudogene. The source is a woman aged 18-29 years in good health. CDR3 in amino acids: CASTHQPWREGHYNEQFF. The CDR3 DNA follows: TGTGCCAGCACCCACCAGCCTTGGCGGGAGGGCCACTACAATGAGCAGTTCTTC.